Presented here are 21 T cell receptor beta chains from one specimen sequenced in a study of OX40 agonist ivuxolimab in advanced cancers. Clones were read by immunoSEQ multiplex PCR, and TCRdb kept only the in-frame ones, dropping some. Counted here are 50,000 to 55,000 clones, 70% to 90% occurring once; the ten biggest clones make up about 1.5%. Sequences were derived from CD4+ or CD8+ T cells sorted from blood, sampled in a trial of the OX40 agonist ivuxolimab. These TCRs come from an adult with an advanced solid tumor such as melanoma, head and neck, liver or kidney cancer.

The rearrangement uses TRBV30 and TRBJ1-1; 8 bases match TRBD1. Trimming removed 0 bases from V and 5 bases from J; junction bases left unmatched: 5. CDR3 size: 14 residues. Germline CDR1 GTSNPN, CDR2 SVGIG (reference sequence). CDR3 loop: CAWSVKTGGTEAFF. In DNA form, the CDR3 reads TGTGCCTGGAGTGTAAAAACAGGGGGTACTGAAGCTTTCTTT.

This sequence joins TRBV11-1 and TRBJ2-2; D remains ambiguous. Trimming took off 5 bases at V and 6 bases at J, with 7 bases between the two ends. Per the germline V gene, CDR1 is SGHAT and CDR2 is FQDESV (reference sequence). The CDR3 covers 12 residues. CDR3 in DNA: TGTGCCAGCAGCCGTAACCCCGGGGAGCTGTTTTTT. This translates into CASSRNPGELFF. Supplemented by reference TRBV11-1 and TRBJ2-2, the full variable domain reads EAEVAQSPRYKITEKSQAVAFWCDPISGHATLYWYRQILGQGPELLVQFQDESVVDDSQLPKDRFSAERLKGVDSTLKIQPAELGDSAMYLCASSRNPGELFFGEGSRLTVL.

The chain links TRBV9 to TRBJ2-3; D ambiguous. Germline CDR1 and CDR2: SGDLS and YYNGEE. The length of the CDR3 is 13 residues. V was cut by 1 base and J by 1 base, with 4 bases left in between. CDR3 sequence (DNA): TGTGCCAGCAGCGTACAGGGCACAGATACGCAGTATTTT. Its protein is CASSVQGTDTQYF.

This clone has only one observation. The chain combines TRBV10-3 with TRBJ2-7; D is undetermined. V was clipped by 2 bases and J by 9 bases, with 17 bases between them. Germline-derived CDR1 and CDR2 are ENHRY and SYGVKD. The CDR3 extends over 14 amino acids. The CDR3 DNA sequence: TGTGCCATCAGTGAGCAGAGGACCGACCCTGGGCAGTACTTC. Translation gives CAISEQRTDPGQYF.

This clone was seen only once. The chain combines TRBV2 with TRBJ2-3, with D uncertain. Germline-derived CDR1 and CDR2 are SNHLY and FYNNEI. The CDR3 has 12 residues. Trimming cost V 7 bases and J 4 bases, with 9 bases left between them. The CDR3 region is CASNVPPDTQYF. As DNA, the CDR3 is TGTGCCAGCAATGTTCCGCCAGATACGCAGTATTTT. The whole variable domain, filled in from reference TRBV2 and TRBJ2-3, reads EPEVTQTPSHQVTQMGQEVILRCVPISNHLYFYWYRQILGQKVEFLVSFYNNEISEKSEIFDDQFSVERPDGSNFTLKIRSTKLEDSAMYFCASNVPPDTQYFGPGTRLTVL.

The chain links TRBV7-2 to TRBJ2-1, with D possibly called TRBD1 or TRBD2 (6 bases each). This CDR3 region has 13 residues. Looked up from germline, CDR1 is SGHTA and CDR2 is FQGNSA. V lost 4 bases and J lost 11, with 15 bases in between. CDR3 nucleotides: TGTGCCAGCAGCTCTGGGGGGCTCCTCAAGCAGTTCTTC. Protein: CASSSGGLLKQFF.

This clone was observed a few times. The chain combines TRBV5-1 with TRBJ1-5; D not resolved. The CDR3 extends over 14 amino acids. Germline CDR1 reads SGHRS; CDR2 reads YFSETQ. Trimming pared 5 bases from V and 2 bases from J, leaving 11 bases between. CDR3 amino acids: CASSKEGGNQPQHF. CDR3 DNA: TGCGCCAGCAGTAAGGAAGGTGGCAATCAGCCCCAGCATTTT. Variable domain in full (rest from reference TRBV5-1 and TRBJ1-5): KAGVTQTPRYLIKTRGQQVTLSCSPISGHRSVSWYQQTPGQGLQFLFEYFSETQRNKGNFPGRFSGRQFSNSRSEMNVSTLELGDSALYLCASSKEGGNQPQHFGDGTRLSIL.

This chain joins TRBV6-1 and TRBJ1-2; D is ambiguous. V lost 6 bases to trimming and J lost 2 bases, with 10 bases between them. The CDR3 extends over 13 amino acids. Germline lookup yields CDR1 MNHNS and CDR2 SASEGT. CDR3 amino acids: CASSLDGNYGYTF. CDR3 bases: TGTGCCAGCAGCCTAGACGGAAACTATGGCTACACCTTC.

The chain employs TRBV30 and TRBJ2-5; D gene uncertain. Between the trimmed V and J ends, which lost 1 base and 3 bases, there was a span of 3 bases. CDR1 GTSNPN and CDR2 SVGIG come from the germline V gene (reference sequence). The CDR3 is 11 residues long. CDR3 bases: TGTGCCTGGAGTGCCGAAGAGACCCAGTACTTC. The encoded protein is CAWSAEETQYF.

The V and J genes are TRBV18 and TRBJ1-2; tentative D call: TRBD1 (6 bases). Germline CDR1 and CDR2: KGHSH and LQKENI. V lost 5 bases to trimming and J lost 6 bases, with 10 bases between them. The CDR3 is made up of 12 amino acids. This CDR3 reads CASSVNRDGYTF. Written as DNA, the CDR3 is TGTGCCAGCTCAGTTAACAGGGATGGCTACACCTTC.

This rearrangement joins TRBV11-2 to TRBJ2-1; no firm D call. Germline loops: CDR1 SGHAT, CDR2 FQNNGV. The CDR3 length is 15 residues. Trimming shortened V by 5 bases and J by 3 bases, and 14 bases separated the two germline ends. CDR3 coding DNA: TGTGCCAGCAGCCTCGGCTACACTTACTACAATGAGCAGTTCTTC. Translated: CASSLGYTYYNEQFF.

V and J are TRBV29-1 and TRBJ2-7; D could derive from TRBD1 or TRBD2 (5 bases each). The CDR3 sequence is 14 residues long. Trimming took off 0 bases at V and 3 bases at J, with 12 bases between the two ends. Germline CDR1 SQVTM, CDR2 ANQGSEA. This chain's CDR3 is CSVEDTGTNYEQYF. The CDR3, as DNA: TGCAGCGTTGAAGATACCGGGACCAACTACGAGCAGTACTTC.

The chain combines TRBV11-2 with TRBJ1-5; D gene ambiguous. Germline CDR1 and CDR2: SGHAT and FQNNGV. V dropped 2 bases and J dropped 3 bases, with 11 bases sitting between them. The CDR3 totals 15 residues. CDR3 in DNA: TGTGCCAGCAGCTTAAGTGGGCTTCTCAATCAGCCCCAGCATTTT. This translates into CASSLSGLLNQPQHF.

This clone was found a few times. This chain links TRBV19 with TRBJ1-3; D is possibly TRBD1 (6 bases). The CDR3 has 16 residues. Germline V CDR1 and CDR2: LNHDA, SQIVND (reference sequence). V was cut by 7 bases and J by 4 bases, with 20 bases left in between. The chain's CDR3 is CASTPRRGPRGNTIYF. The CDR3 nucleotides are TGTGCCAGTACCCCCCGGCGGGGGCCGCGGGGAAACACCATATATTTT.

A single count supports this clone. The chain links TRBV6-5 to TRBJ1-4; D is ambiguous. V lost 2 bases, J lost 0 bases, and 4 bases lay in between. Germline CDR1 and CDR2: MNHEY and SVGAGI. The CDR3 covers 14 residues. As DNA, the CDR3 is TGTGCCAGCAGTTACGGGACAACTAATGAAAAACTGTTTTTT. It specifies CASSYGTTNEKLFF.

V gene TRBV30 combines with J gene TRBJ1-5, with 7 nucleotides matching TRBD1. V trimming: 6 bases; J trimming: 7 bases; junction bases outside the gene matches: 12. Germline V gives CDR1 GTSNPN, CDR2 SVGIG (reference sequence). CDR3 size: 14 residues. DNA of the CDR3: TGTGCCTGTAAGACGGGACAGTTCGGACAGCCCCAGCATTTT. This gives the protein CACKTGQFGQPQHF. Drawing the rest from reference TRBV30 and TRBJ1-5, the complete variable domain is SQTIHQWPATLVQPVGSPLSLECTVEGTSNPNLYWYRQAAGRGLQLLFYSVGIGQISSEVPQNLSASRPQDRQFILSSKKLLLSDSGFYLCACKTGQFGQPQHFGDGTRLSIL.

The DNA for the CDR3 is TGTGCCAGCAGCTTACAGCGGGAAGACAATGAGCAGTTCTTC. It specifies CASSLQREDNEQFF. The chain recombines TRBV7-9 with TRBJ2-1, with 7 bases that match TRBD2. Germline assignment: CDR1 SEHNR and CDR2 FQNEAQ (reference sequence). CDR3 length equals 14 residues. V gave up 2 bases and J gave up 5 bases; unmatched junction bases: 3.

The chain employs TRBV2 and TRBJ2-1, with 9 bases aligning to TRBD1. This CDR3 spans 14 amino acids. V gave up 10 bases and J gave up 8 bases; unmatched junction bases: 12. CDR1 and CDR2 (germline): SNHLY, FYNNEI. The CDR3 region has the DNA TGTGCCACAAAACAGGGGGCCACCTATGATGAGCAGTTCTTC. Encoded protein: CATKQGATYDEQFF.

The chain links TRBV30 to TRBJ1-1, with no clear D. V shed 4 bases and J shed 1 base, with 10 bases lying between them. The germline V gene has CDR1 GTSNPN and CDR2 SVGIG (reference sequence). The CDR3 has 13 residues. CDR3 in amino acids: CAWKRFGNTEAFF. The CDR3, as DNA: TGTGCCTGGAAACGATTCGGGAACACTGAAGCTTTCTTT.

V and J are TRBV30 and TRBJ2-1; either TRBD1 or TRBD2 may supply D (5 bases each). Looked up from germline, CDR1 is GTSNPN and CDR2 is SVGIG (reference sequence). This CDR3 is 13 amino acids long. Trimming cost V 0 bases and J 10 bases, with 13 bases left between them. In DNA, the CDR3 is TGTGCCTGGAGTGTACGGGCCGGGGCCGAGCAGTTCTTC. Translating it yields CAWSVRAGAEQFF.

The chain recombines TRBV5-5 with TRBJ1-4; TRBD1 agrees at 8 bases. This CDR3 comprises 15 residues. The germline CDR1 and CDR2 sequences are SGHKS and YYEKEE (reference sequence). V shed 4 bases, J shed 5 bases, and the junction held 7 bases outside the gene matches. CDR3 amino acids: CASSVTGGVNEKLFF. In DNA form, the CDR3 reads TGTGCCAGCAGCGTTACAGGGGGGGTGAATGAAAAACTGTTTTTT. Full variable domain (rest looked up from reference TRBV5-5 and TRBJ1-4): DAGVTQSPTHLIKTRGQQVTLRCSPISGHKSVSWYQQVLGQGPQFIFQYYEKEERGRGNFPDRFSARQFPNYSSELNVNALLLGDSALYLCASSVTGGVNEKLFFGSGTQLSVL.